What follows are 23 T cell receptor beta chains derived from one specimen sequenced in a study of T-cell reconstitution after alpha-beta-depleted transplantation in children. Unique molecular identifiers were built into the TCRbeta library. Each CDR3 protein is one row after TCRdb ran MiXCR on the PCR reads. Of fewer than 20,000 distinct CDR3 sequences in the sample, approximately 5.3% are singletons; the top ten hold about 7%. This specimen consisted of PBMCs, obtained before TCRalphabeta/CD19-depleted stem cell transplant. These receptors were taken from a boy between 10 and 17 years old with acute lymphoblastic leukemia, due to receive a stem cell transplant.

There are many counts of this clonotype. This chain joins TRBV7-2 and TRBJ2-7; 12 bases line up with TRBD2. Looked up from germline, CDR1 is SGHTA and CDR2 is FQGNSA. V dropped 5 bases and J dropped 5; count of bases not matched to a gene: 10. The CDR3 is made up of 16 amino acids. In DNA, the CDR3 is TGTGCCAGCAGCGCCCGGCTAGCGGGAGGGGCTAACGAGCAGTACTTC. This translates into CASSARLAGGANEQYF. Full variable domain (missing parts from reference TRBV7-2 and TRBJ2-7): GAGVSQSPSNKVTEKGKDVELRCDPISGHTALYWYRQSLGQGLEFLIYFQGNSAPDKSGLPSDRFSAERTGGSVSTLTIQRTQQEDSAVYLCASSARLAGGANEQYFGPGTRLTVT.

This clonotype occurred many times. This sequence joins TRBV7-9 and TRBJ2-1; D unclear. The CDR3 totals 14 residues. V shed 0 bases and J shed 3 bases, with 6 bases lying between them. CDR1 is SEHNR, CDR2 FQNEAQ, per germline (reference sequence). CDR3 coding DNA: TGTGCCAGCAGCTTAGCGGTCAGCTACAATGAGCAGTTCTTC. Translating it yields CASSLAVSYNEQFF. The entire variable domain, with the rest obtained from reference TRBV7-9 and TRBJ2-1, is as follows: DTGVSQNPRHKITKRGQNVTFRCDPISEHNRLYWYRQTLGQGPEFLTYFQNEAQLEKSRLLSDRFSAERPKGSFSTLEIQRTEQGDSAMYLCASSLAVSYNEQFFGPGTRLTVL.

This clonotype was seen ten or more times. The chain joins TRBV20-1 to TRBJ2-7; 12 bases match TRBD1. The junction had 6 bases not matched to a gene; V was cut back by 5 bases and J by 4 bases. Germline assignment: CDR1 DFQATT and CDR2 SNEGSKA (reference sequence). The CDR3 consists of 14 residues. The CDR3 here is CSAGRGQGAYEQYF. The CDR3 DNA follows: TGCAGTGCTGGCCGGGGACAGGGGGCTTACGAGCAGTACTTC.

This clonotype was seen ten or more times. The rearrangement links TRBV7-6 to TRBJ1-2; 7 bases fit TRBD1. The trim removed 2 bases at V and 5 bases at J, leaving 8 bases unmatched. This CDR3 spans 15 amino acids. The germline V gene encodes CDR1 SGHVS and CDR2 FNYEAQ. DNA of the CDR3: TGTGCCAGCAGCTTACACACAGGGGATAGGTATGGCTACACCTTC. Its translation: CASSLHTGDRYGYTF.

There are many counts of this clonotype. V usage is TRBV6-5 and J usage is TRBJ2-7; 9 bases fit TRBD2. Trimming cost V 0 bases and J 5 bases; bases outside gene matches: 11. This CDR3 comprises 17 residues. Germline CDR1 and CDR2: MNHEY and SVGAGI. In DNA form, the CDR3 reads TGTGCCAGCAGTTACTCTCCGATGAATAGCGGGAGAAACGAGCAGTACTTC. Amino acid sequence: CASSYSPMNSGRNEQYF.

This clonotype ranks as medium-sized. This chain uses TRBV6-5 with TRBJ2-6, with D uncertain. V was clipped by 6 bases and J by 4 bases, with 7 bases between them. This CDR3 is built from 13 residues. Looked up from germline, CDR1 is MNHEY and CDR2 is SVGAGI. In DNA, the CDR3 is TGTGCCAGCAGACGGGCCGGGGCCAACGTCCTGACTTTC. Translated, it gives CASRRAGANVLTF.

The chain recombines TRBV5-3 with TRBJ2-7; D unclear. TRBV5-3 is reported as an ORF; its role is uncertain. The CDR3 is 12 residues long. Trimming took 9 bases from V and 5 from J, leaving 15 bases between them. CDR3 in DNA: TGTGCCATGAGCCTTGGGCTCCACGAGCAGTACTTC. Its protein product is CAMSLGLHEQYF.

This clonotype was detected many times. This chain links TRBV12-3 or TRBV12-4 with TRBJ2-1; a possible D gene is TRBD2 (5 bases). The V end was cut by 6 bases, the J end by 0 bases, with 12 bases between. This CDR3 is 15 amino acids long. CDR3 DNA: TGTGCCAGCAGACCCGCAAGCGGCTCCTACAATGAGCAGTTCTTC. This encodes CASRPASGSYNEQFF.

This clonotype was detected many times. The rearrangement links TRBV5-6 to TRBJ2-7, with D perhaps matching TRBD1 (6 bases). Between the trimmed V and J ends, which lost 1 base and 0 bases, there was a span of 17 bases. This CDR3 spans 17 amino acids. CDR1 SGHDT and CDR2 YYEEEE come from the germline V gene. CDR3 amino acids: CASSLWTANTYSYEQYF. The CDR3 coding sequence is TGTGCCAGCAGCTTGTGGACAGCAAATACCTACTCCTACGAGCAGTACTTC.

This clonotype was counted ten times or more. This sequence joins TRBV18 and TRBJ1-4, with 7 bases matching TRBD1. Per the germline V gene, CDR1 is KGHSH and CDR2 is LQKENI. This CDR3 is 13 amino acids long. Trimming took 4 bases from V and 7 from J; bases not matched to a gene: 3. CDR3 bases: TGTGCCAGCTCACGAGGGACAGTTGAAAAACTGTTTTTT. Its protein product is CASSRGTVEKLFF.

In its sample, this clonotype was seen many times. The J gene is TRBJ1-4, the V gene TRBV7-9; D is undetermined. Trimming stripped 2 bases from V and 3 bases from J, with 10 bases between. CDR3 size: 15 residues. The germline V gene has CDR1 SEHNR and CDR2 FQNEAQ (reference sequence). CDR3 bases: TGTGCCAGCAGCTTACCCCCGGGAGCTAATGAAAAACTGTTTTTT. Protein sequence: CASSLPPGANEKLFF.

This clonotype was seen repeatedly, ten times or more. The rearrangement uses TRBV7-3 and TRBJ2-2; possible D gene TRBD1, 5 bases. CDR3 length: 14 amino acids. Germline V gene data show CDR1 as SGHTA and CDR2 as FQGTGA. V lost 5 bases to trimming and J lost 2 bases, with 9 bases between them. The chain's CDR3 is CASSQTENTGELFF. The CDR3 coding sequence is TGTGCCAGCAGCCAGACAGAAAACACCGGGGAGCTGTTTTTT.

This clonotype showed up many times. The chain couples TRBV2 to TRBJ2-3, with D perhaps TRBD1 (6 bases). V dropped 10 bases and J dropped 0 bases, with 20 bases sitting between them. The CDR3 spans 16 residues. Germline values: CDR1 SNHLY, CDR2 FYNNEI. CDR3 DNA: TGTGCCACCCCTGAAAGCCGACAGGCTAGCACAGATACGCAGTATTTT. Protein: CATPESRQASTDTQYF.

The table lists this clonotype with many counts. This chain uses TRBV6-5 with TRBJ1-1; D is perhaps TRBD1 (5 bases). This CDR3 is built from 17 residues. From germline, CDR1 is MNHEY and CDR2 SVGAGI. Deletions cut 0 bases from V and 4 bases from J, with 18 bases between. CDR3 in amino acids: CASSYSSPGRMSTEAFF. Written as DNA, the CDR3 is TGTGCCAGCAGTTACTCTAGCCCAGGGAGGATGAGCACTGAAGCTTTCTTT.

This clonotype showed up many times. V usage is TRBV12-3 or TRBV12-4 and J usage is TRBJ2-3; D gene unclear. The CDR3 contains 13 residues. Trimming took 6 bases from V and 3 from J, leaving 10 bases between them. The CDR3 loop reads CASSLTRTDTQYF. CDR3 DNA: TGTGCCAGCAGCTTAACCCGGACAGATACGCAGTATTTT.

This chain joins TRBV30 and TRBJ2-6, with D unclear. Germline V gene sequence: CDR1 GTSNPN, CDR2 SVGIG (reference sequence). This CDR3 region has 14 residues. Deletions cut 0 bases from V and 1 base from J, with 4 bases between. The CDR3 region has the DNA TGTGCCTGGAGTGTACAATCTGGGGCCAACGTCCTGACTTTC. It translates to CAWSVQSGANVLTF.

This clonotype was observed many times. The genes are TRBV24-1 and TRBJ1-4, with D uncertain. This CDR3 spans 15 amino acids. CDR1 is KGHDR, CDR2 SFDVKD, per germline. V was clipped by 3 bases and J by 3 bases, with 10 bases between them. The CDR3 sequence: CATSDPRSANEKLFF. CDR3 coding DNA: TGTGCCACCAGTGATCCCCGGTCTGCTAATGAAAAACTGTTTTTT.

This clonotype was recorded many times. The chain carries TRBV7-9 and TRBJ2-7, with TRBD1 matching 7 bases. V lost 6 bases to trimming and J lost 3 bases; unmatched junction nucleotides: 11. This CDR3 contains 15 residues. Germline values: CDR1 SEHNR, CDR2 FQNEAQ (reference sequence). CDR3 sequence: CASSSDRDQVYEQYF. The CDR3 DNA is TGTGCCAGCAGTTCCGACAGGGATCAGGTCTACGAGCAGTACTTC.

This clonotype was seen repeatedly, ten times or more. The chain recombines TRBV3-2 with TRBJ2-7; TRBD1 is taken as the D call from the table, unchecked against the DNA. TRBV3-2 is a pseudogene. CDR3 length: 16 residues. CDR3 in amino acids: CASSQLGQHSSYEQYF. CDR3 in DNA: TGTGCCAGCAGCCAATTGGGACAGCACAGCTCCTACGAGCAGTACTTC.

This clonotype was found many times. The rearrangement uses TRBV21-1 and TRBJ2-1; TRBD2 is the table's D call and was not checked against the DNA. TRBV21-1 is a recognized pseudogene. The CDR3 is 17 residues long. The CDR3 DNA is TGTGCCAGCAGCGCGGAACGAGCGGGGGGGCCAGGGAATGAGCAGTTCTTC. Protein: CASSAERAGGPGNEQFF.

The chain links TRBV5-5 to TRBJ2-2, with TRBD2 as a possible D gene (6 bases). Trimming shortened V by 8 bases and J by 5 bases, and 16 bases separated the two germline ends. Germline CDR1 reads SGHKS; CDR2 reads YYEKEE (reference sequence). There are 14 residues in the CDR3. As DNA, the CDR3 is TGTGCCAGGAGCCCGGGACTCAGAACCGGGGAGCTGTTTTTT. This gives the protein CARSPGLRTGELFF.

There are many counts of this clonotype. The chain carries TRBV2 and TRBJ1-4; 7 nucleotides agree with TRBD1. Per the germline V gene, CDR1 is SNHLY and CDR2 is FYNNEI. The CDR3 spans 16 residues. Germline trimming cut 7 bases from V and 5 bases from J; bases unmatched to any gene: 13. CDR3 nucleotides: TGTGCCAGCATCGCGACAGGGCTTCCTCGGAATGAAAAACTGTTTTTT. It is translated as CASIATGLPRNEKLFF.

In its sample, this clonotype is medium-sized (0.01 to 0.1%). CDR3 region: CSVEPGRETQYF. For the CDR3, the DNA is TGCAGCGTTGAACCCGGTCGGGAGACCCAGTACTTC. The chain is built from TRBV29-1 and TRBJ2-5; D remains unclear. Trimming cost V 2 bases and J 5 bases, with 9 bases left between them. Germline CDR1 reads SQVTM; CDR2 reads ANQGSEA. The CDR3 length is 12 residues.